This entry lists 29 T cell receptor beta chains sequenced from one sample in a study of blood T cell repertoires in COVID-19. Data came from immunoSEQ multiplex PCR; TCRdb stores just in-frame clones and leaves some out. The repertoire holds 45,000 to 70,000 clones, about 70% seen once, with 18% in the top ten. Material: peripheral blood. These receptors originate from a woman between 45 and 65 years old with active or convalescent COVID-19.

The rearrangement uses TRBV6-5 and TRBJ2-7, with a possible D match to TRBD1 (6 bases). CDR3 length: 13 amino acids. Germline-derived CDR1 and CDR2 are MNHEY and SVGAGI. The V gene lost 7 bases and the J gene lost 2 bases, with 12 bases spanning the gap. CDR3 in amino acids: CASNTGSTYEQYF. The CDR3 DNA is TGTGCCAGCAATACAGGGAGCACCTACGAGCAGTACTTC.

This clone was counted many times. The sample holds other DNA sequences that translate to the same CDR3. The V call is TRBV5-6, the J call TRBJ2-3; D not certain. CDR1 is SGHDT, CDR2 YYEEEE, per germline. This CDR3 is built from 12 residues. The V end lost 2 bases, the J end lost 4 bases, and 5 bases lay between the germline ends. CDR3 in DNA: TGTGCCAGCAGCTTCTCGGCAGATACGCAGTATTTT. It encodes CASSFSADTQYF.

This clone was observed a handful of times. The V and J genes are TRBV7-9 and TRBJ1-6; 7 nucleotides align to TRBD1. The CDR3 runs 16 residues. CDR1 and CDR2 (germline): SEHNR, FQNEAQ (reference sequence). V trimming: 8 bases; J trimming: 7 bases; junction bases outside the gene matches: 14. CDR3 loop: CASRRSQGRGNSPLHF. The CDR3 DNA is TGTGCCAGCCGACGCTCACAGGGCAGGGGGAATTCACCCCTCCACTTT. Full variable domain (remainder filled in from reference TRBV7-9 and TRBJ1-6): DTGVSQNPRHKITKRGQNVTFRCDPISEHNRLYWYRQTLGQGPEFLTYFQNEAQLEKSRLLSDRFSAERPKGSFSTLEIQRTEQGDSAMYLCASRRSQGRGNSPLHFGNGTRLTVT.

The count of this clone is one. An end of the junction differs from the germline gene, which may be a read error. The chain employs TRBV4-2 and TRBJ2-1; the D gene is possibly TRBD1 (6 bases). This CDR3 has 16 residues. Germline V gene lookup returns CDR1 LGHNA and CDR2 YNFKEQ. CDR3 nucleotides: TGTACCAGCAGCCAAGAGAGGGGGAGCTCCTACAATGAGCAGTTCTTC. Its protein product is CTSSQERGSSYNEQFF.

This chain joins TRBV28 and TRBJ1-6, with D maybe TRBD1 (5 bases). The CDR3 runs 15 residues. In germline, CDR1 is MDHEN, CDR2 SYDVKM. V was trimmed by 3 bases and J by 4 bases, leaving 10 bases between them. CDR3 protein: CASSFIGTYNSPLHF. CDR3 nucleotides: TGTGCCAGCAGTTTTATCGGGACTTATAATTCACCCCTCCACTTT.

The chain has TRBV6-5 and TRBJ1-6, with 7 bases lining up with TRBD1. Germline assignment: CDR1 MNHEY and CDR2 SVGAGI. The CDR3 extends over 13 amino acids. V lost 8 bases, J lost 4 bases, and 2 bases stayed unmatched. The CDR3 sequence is CASLTGYNSPLHF. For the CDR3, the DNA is TGTGCCAGCTTGACAGGGTATAATTCACCCCTCCACTTT.

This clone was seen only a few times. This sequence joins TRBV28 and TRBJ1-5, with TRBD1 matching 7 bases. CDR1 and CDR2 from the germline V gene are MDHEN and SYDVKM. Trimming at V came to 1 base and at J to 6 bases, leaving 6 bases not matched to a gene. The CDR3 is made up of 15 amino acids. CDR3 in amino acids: CASSLLAGGTQPQHF. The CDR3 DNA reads TGTGCCAGCAGTTTATTGGCAGGGGGGACTCAGCCCCAGCATTTT.

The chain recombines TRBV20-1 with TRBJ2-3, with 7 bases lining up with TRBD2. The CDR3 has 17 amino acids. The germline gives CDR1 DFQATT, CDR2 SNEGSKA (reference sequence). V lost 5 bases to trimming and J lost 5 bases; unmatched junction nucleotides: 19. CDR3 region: CSARAGGGGTWGDTQYF. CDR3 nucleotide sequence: TGCAGTGCTCGTGCAGGTGGGGGAGGGACCTGGGGAGATACGCAGTATTTT.

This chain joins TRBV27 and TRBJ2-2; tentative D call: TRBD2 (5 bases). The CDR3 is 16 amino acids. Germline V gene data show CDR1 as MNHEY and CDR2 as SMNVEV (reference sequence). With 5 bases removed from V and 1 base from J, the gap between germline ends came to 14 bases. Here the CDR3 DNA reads TGTGCCAGCAGTCCCCTCCTCGGGATGAACACCGGGGAGCTGTTTTTT. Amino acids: CASSPLLGMNTGELFF.

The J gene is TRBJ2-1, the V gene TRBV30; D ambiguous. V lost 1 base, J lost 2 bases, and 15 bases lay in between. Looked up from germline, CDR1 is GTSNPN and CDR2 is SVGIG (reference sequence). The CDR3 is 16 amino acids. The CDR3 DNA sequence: TGTGCCTGGAGTGGGCCAGAGGCGGATGCCTACAATGAGCAGTTCTTC. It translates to CAWSGPEADAYNEQFF.

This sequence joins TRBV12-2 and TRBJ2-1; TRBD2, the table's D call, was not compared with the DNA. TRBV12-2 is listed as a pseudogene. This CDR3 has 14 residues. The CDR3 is CASRWDWDYNEQFF. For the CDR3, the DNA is TGTGCAAGTCGTTGGGACTGGGACTACAATGAGCAGTTCTTC.

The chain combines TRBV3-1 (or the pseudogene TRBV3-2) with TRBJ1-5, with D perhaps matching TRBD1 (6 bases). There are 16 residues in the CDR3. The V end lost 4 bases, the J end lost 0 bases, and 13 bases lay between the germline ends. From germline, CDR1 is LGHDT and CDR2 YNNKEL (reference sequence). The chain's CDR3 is CASSLQTGYSNQPQHF. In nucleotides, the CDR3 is TGTGCCAGCAGCCTACAAACAGGGTATAGCAATCAGCCCCAGCATTTT.

CDR3 sequence reads: CASSGDSTYEQYF. The CDR3, as DNA: TGTGCCAGCAGCGGGGACAGCACCTACGAGCAGTACTTC. The rearrangement links TRBV3-1 (or the pseudogene TRBV3-2) to TRBJ2-7; 7 nucleotides align to TRBD1. CDR1 is LGHDT, CDR2 YNNKEL, per germline (reference sequence). Trimming cost V 5 bases and J 2 bases; bases outside gene matches: 3. This CDR3 is built from 13 residues.

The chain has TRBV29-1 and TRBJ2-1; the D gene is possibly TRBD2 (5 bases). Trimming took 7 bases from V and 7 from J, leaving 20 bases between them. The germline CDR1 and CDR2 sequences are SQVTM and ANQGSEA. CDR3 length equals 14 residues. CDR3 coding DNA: TGCAGCGCCTGGCTGGGGAGCCATCCGAATGAGCAGTTCTTC. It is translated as CSAWLGSHPNEQFF.

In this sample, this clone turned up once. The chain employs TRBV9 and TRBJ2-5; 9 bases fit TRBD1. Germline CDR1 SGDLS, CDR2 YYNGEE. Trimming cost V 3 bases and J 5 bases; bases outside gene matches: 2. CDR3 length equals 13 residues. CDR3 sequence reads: CASSEQGAETQYF. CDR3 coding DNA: TGTGCCAGCAGCGAACAGGGGGCCGAGACCCAGTACTTC.

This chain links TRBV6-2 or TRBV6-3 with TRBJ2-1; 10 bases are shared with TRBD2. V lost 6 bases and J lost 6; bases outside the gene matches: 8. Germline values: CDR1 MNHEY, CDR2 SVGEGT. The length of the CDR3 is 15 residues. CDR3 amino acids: CASSAGTSATNEQFF. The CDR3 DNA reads TGTGCCAGCAGCGCCGGGACTAGCGCAACCAATGAGCAGTTCTTC.

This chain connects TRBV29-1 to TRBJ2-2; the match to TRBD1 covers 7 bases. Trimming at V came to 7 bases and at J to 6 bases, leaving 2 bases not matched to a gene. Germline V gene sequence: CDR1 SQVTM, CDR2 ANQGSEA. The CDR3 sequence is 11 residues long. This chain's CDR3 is CSGQGAGELFF. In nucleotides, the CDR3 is TGCAGCGGACAGGGTGCCGGGGAGCTGTTTTTT.

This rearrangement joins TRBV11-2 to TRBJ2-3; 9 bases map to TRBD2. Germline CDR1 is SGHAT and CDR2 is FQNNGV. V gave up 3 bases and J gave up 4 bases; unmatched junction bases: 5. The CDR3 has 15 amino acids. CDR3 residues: CASSLTSGISDTQYF. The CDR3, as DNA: TGTGCCAGCAGCTTGACTAGCGGAATATCAGATACGCAGTATTTT.

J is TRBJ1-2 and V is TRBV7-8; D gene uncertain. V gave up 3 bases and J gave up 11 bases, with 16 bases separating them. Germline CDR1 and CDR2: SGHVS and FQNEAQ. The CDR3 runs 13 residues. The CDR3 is CASSFDNLSEYTF. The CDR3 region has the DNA TGTGCCAGCAGCTTTGATAACTTGAGCGAGTACACCTTC.

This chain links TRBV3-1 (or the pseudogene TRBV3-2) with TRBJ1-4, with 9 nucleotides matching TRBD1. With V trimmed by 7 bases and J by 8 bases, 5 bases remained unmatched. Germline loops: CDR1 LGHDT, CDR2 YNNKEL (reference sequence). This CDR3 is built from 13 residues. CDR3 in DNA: TGTGCCAGCAACCACAGGGGGCGAGAAAAACTGTTTTTT. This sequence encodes CASNHRGREKLFF.

The CDR3 nucleotides are TGTGCCAGCTCACCCCTAGCGGTGAACACCGGGGAGCTGTTTTTT. It yields the protein CASSPLAVNTGELFF. The genes are TRBV18 and TRBJ2-2, with TRBD2 identical over 7 bases. Germline V gene sequence: CDR1 KGHSH, CDR2 LQKENI. The length of the CDR3 is 15 residues. Trimming cost V 3 bases and J 1 base; bases outside gene matches: 2.

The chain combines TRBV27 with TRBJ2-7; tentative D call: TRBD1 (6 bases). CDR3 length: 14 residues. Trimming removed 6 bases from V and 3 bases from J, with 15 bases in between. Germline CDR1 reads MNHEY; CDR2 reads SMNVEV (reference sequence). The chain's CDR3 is CASSPTGPFYEQYF. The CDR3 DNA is TGTGCCAGCAGCCCGACAGGTCCCTTCTACGAGCAGTACTTC.

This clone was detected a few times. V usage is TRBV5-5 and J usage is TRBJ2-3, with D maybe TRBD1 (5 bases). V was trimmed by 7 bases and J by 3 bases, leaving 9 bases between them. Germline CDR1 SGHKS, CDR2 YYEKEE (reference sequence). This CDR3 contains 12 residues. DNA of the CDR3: TGTGCCAGCTTTAGGGGAACAGATACGCAGTATTTT. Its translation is CASFRGTDTQYF.

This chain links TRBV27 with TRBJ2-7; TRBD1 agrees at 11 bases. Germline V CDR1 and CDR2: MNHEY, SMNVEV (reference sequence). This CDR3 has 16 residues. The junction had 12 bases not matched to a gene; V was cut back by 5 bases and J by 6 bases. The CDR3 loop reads CASSQDRGPSITEQYF. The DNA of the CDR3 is TGTGCCAGCAGTCAGGACAGGGGGCCAAGTATTACCGAGCAGTACTTC.

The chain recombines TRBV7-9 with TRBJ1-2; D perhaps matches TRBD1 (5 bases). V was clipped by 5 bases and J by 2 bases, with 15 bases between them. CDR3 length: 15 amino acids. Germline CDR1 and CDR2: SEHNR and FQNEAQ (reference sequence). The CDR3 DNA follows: TGTGCCAGCAGCCCCTCCGGACAACTGAACTATGGCTACACCTTC. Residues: CASSPSGQLNYGYTF.

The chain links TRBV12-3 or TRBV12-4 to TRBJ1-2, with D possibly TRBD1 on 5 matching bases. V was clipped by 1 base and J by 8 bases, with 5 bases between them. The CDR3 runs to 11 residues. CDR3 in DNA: TGTGCCAGCAGTTTAGGGGGCGGCTACACCTTC. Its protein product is CASSLGGGYTF.

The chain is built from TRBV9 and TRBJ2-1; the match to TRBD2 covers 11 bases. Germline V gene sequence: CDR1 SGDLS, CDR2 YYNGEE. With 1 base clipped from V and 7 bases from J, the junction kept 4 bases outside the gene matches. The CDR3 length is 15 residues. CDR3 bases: TGTGCCAGCAGCGTAACTAGCGGGAGAGGGAATGAGCAGTTCTTC. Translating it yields CASSVTSGRGNEQFF. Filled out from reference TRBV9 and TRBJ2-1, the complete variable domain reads DSGVTQTPKHLITATGQRVTLRCSPRSGDLSVYWYQQSLDQGLQFLIQYYNGEERAKGNILERFSAQQFPDLHSELNLSSLELGDSALYFCASSVTSGRGNEQFFGPGTRLTVL.

For the CDR3, the DNA is TGTGCCAGCAGTCCAACCATAAGGACAGGGGGCAGTACCGGGAGTGAAAAACTGTTTTTT. It translates to CASSPTIRTGGSTGSEKLFF. The chain combines TRBV6-6 with TRBJ1-4; TRBD1 agrees at 11 bases. The CDR3 extends over 20 amino acids. The V and J ends lost 5 bases and 7 bases, in that order; junction bases with no gene match: 21. Germline V gene lookup returns CDR1 MNHNY and CDR2 SVGAGI (reference sequence).

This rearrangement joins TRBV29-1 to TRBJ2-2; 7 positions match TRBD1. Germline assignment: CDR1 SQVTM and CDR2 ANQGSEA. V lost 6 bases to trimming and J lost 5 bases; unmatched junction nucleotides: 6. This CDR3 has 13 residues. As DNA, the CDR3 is TGCAGCGTGCCCGGGACAGTAACCGGGGAGCTGTTTTTT. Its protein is CSVPGTVTGELFF.